One T cell receptor (beta chain) is described in this entry. The sample originates from a study of blood T cell repertoires in COVID-19. Whole-study context: There were acute and convalescent COVID-19 samples, and they came from the United States, Italy and Spain. Sources were T cells, B-cell-depleted T cells, or PBMCs; the material itself was cDNA or gDNA.

Sequencing was performed with immunoSEQ multiplex PCR; in TCRdb, only in-frame clones are kept and a portion is missing. The repertoire has just over 300,000 clones, about 90% of them found once; the top ten carry 1.8%. Per germline, CDR1 MNHEY and CDR2 SVGAGI. With 6 bases removed from V and 2 bases from J, the gap between germline ends came to 14 bases. The CDR3 runs 15 residues. The rearrangement links TRBV6-5 to TRBJ1-5; tentative D call: TRBD1 (6 bases). Material for sequencing was peripheral blood. This receptor was identified in a woman aged 25 to 45 with COVID-19, enrolled during active disease. The CDR3 reads CASSSRGAGNQPQHF. The DNA of the CDR3 is TGTGCCAGCAGCAGCCGGGGGGCGGGCAATCAGCCCCAGCATTTT.